This T cell receptor (beta chain) was found in a study of a mutant IDH1 vaccine in newly diagnosed glioma. This CDR3 region has 15 residues. CDR1 and CDR2 from the germline V gene are SNHLY and FYNNEI. J lost 2 bases, V lost 2 bases, and 3 bases had no gene match. Measured with immunoSEQ multiplex PCR; TCRdb has only the in-frame clones, and not every one. This table has some 51,000 clones, 78% appearing once. Time point in this sample: week 5, during vaccination. Every single dose of the vaccine, 300 ug of mutant IDH1 20-mer peptide, came with topical imiquimod. For this clone: Its antigen is still unknown.

The TCR comes from a woman aged 40 to 50 with glioma. Here the sequenced sample was PBMCs, taken from a glioma patient whose treatment included an IDH1 peptide vaccine. The J gene is TRBJ2-3, the V gene TRBV2, with TRBD2 matching over 8 bases. CDR3 residues: CASSEKRGYTDTQYF. In DNA, the CDR3 is TGTGCCAGCAGTGAAAAGCGGGGGTACACAGATACGCAGTATTTT.